The entry that follows covers one TCR beta chain sequence. This clonotype showed up just once. Its antigen remains undetermined. No base qualities exist here, and no much larger clone lies one base off it. Evidence from one read is weak. The sample's treatment or condition label, in plain terms: in vitro stimulation with specific CMV peptide epitopes to enrich CMV-specific T cells. The data are from a study of T cell repertoires in cytomegalovirus infection (dated by TCRdb to between 2018 and 2021). Describing the broader study: Recently identified HLA-C-restricted CMV epitopes, whose presentation resists viral immunomodulation, were targeted by peptide stimulations together with well-studied HLA-B-restricted epitopes. Donor HLA type was relevant to the analysis, as public TCR beta signatures indicated carriage of CMV infection together with the matching HLA type.

Including the terminal cysteine and phenylalanine, the CDR3 comprises 16 residues. Left in the record is the CDR3 DNA by itself, 48 bases read in frame from the first base. Trimming takes 4 bases off V and 6 bases off J; junction bases not matched to a gene: 11. CDR1 and CDR2 were assigned from the germline V gene as MGHRA and YSYEKL. Points the paper makes about the study in general: In both this cohort and an independent roughly 400-donor cohort, the cumulative frequency of public TCR beta family members distinguished carriers of CMV infection plus the relevant HLA type. The ex vivo response was dominated by HLA-C-restricted CMV-specific TCR beta clonotypes, which also provided the single most frequent clonotype in two of eight donors.

Sequencer: Illumina HiSeq 1500. TCRdb trimmed the raw reads at Q25, called clones with MiXCR and kept productive beta chains. Entries are consolidated by CDR3 protein sequence, retaining the most common genes and DNA. This sample lists approximately 390,000 distinct CDR3 sequences; nearly 35% were detected once. The ten most abundant clones make up approximately 13% of the sample. The sequencing here drew on cultured PBMCs, taken from culture after CMV antigen stimulation. The V and J genes are TRBV4-1 and TRBJ2-7, and 11 junction bases match TRBD2. The clonotype originates from a human donor in good health (CMV status not recorded). Some clones in this sample may be carry-over from other donors' samples. The CDR3 protein is CASSRGTGTSGSEQYF. The DNA is as follows: TGCGCCAGCAGCCGAGGGACCGGGACTAGCGGATCCGAGCAGTACTTC.